Following are 3 T cell receptor beta chains from one sample sequenced in a study of cytomegalovirus exposure and HLA in healthy donors. A multiplex PCR was run with 60 Vbeta primers and 13 Jbeta primers. Produced via immunoSEQ multiplex PCR; TCRdb's table is partial and in-frame only. The repertoire holds around 160,000 clones, with around four fifths as singletons. The sequencing sample was made of PBMCs. These receptors all come from a man aged 18 to 30 in good health and CMV-seropositive.

J is TRBJ2-1 and V is TRBV5-1, with 9 bases identical to TRBD1. This CDR3 is built from 14 residues. V lost 4 bases and J lost 8; bases outside the gene matches: 7. Per germline, CDR1 SGHRS and CDR2 YFSETQ. CDR3 sequence: CASSGDRAGHEQFF. CDR3 nucleotide sequence: TGCGCCAGCAGCGGGGACAGGGCGGGACATGAGCAGTTCTTC.

V is TRBV5-4 and J is TRBJ2-3, with 7 bases identical to TRBD1. With 1 base clipped from V and 1 base from J, the junction kept 3 bases outside the gene matches. The germline V gene has CDR1 SGHNT and CDR2 YYREEE (reference sequence). The CDR3 consists of 15 residues. Written as DNA, the CDR3 is TGTGCCAGCAGCTTGACAGGGGCGGGCACAGATACGCAGTATTTT. Protein sequence: CASSLTGAGTDTQYF.

The V and J genes are TRBV4-3 and TRBJ2-3; 11 nucleotides match TRBD2. Germline CDR1 is LGHNA and CDR2 is YSLEER. CDR3 length: 22 amino acids. V gave up 0 bases and J gave up 2 bases; unmatched junction bases: 19. In nucleotides, the CDR3 is TGCGCCAGCAGCCAAGAGGCAACCCCCAGGCTAGCGGGAGGCCGGGTCACAGATACGCAGTATTTT. Its protein is CASSQEATPRLAGGRVTDTQYF.